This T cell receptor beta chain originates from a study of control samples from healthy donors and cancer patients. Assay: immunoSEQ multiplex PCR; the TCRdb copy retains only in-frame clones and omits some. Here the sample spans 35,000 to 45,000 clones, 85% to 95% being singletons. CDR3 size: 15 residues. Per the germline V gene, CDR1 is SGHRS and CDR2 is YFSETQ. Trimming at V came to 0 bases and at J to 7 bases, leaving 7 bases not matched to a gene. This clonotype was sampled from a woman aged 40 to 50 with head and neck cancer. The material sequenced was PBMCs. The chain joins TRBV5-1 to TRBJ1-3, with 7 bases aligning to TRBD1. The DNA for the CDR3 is TGCGCCAGCAGCTTGGGCGACAGGGCGACCAACACCATATATTTT. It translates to CASSLGDRATNTIYF.